This entry lists 14 T cell receptor beta chains sequenced from one sample in a study of T cells after yellow fever vaccination. TCRdb reprocessed the 5' RACE reads with MiXCR, giving one entry per CDR3 protein. The table shows approximately 550,000 distinct CDR3 sequences, with 15% to 20% occurring only once. Source: PBMCs, taken 15 days after the yellow fever booster vaccination. Receptors were obtained from a man aged 25-45 years who received the YFV17D yellow fever vaccine.

This clonotype has only one observation. The chain uses TRBV23-1 and TRBJ2-1; TRBD1 is a possible D gene (6 bases). TRBV23-1 is assigned to the ORF class and has an uncertain function. This CDR3 spans 14 amino acids. The V and J ends lost 2 bases and 4 bases respectively, with 9 bases between them. The CDR3 reads CASSQGQLYNEQFF. CDR3 nucleotides: TGCGCCAGCAGTCAAGGACAGTTATACAATGAGCAGTTCTTC.

This clonotype was seen more than once but under ten times. The chain employs TRBV7-2 and TRBJ2-7; TRBD1 might be the D (6 bases). Per the germline V gene, CDR1 is SGHTA and CDR2 is FQGNSA. The CDR3 runs to 12 residues. V gave up 3 bases and J gave up 6 bases, with 9 bases separating them. CDR3 residues: CASSFLRGEQYF. CDR3 sequence (DNA): TGTGCCAGCAGCTTCCTCAGGGGCGAGCAGTACTTC.

The chain joins TRBV5-4 to TRBJ2-1; D unresolved. V was clipped by 0 bases and J by 1 base, with 11 bases between them. Per germline, CDR1 SGHNT and CDR2 YYREEE (reference sequence). CDR3 length equals 16 residues. CDR3 amino acids: CASSLDTEGSYNEQFF. CDR3 DNA sequence: TGTGCCAGCAGCTTGGATACGGAAGGGTCCTACAATGAGCAGTTCTTC.

The table lists this clonotype with a few counts. This chain joins TRBV10-3 and TRBJ2-7, with a weak D call TRBD1 (5 bases). This CDR3 has 14 amino acids. Germline assignment: CDR1 ENHRY and CDR2 SYGVKD. V was pared by 7 bases and J by 3 bases, with 16 bases between. The CDR3, as DNA: TGTGCCATCACTACGGACAAAGCGAACTACGAGCAGTACTTC. Its protein is CAITTDKANYEQYF.

This clonotype was counted a few times. This sequence joins TRBV28 and TRBJ2-1, with 10 bases that match TRBD2. The CDR3 has 17 residues. Germline V gene data show CDR1 as MDHEN and CDR2 as SYDVKM. V lost 4 bases to trimming and J lost 7 bases; unmatched junction nucleotides: 13. CDR3 sequence: CASSSPGSGRAMNEQFF. CDR3 DNA: TGTGCCAGCAGTTCCCCGGGCAGCGGGAGGGCCATGAATGAGCAGTTCTTC.

This clonotype occurred a few times. This rearrangement joins TRBV6-2 or TRBV6-3 to TRBJ1-4; the D is unclear. CDR1 and CDR2 from the germline V gene are MNHEY and SVGEGT. This CDR3 contains 12 residues. V lost 3 bases and J 10 bases, leaving 9 bases between the germline ends. In DNA form, the CDR3 reads TGTGCCAGCAGTTATGTCCGTGGAAAACTGTTTTTT. Amino acid sequence: CASSYVRGKLFF.

The gene calls are TRBV20-1 and TRBJ2-1; 9 nucleotides agree with TRBD2. The J segment lost 1 base and the V segment lost 4 bases, leaving 8 bases of the junction unmatched. Germline values: CDR1 DFQATT, CDR2 SNEGSKA (reference sequence). The CDR3 covers 16 residues. The CDR3 DNA follows: TGCAGTGCTATGCCGCGGGAGGGCCCGTCCTACAATGAGCAGTTCTTC. The encoded protein is CSAMPREGPSYNEQFF.

In DNA form, the CDR3 reads TGCAGTGCTAGAGCGACAGGGGGCTGGGGTGAGCAGTTCTTC. Its protein product is CSARATGGWGEQFF. The genes are TRBV20-1 and TRBJ2-1; 10 bases align to TRBD1. Trimming cost V 1 base and J 9 bases; bases outside gene matches: 6. This CDR3 spans 14 amino acids. Per the germline V gene, CDR1 is DFQATT and CDR2 is SNEGSKA (reference sequence).

This clonotype occurred a few times. The J gene is TRBJ1-1, the V gene TRBV28, with D possibly being TRBD1 (5 bases). Germline CDR1 is MDHEN and CDR2 is SYDVKM. The CDR3 is 15 amino acids. Trimming pared 4 bases from V and 0 bases from J, leaving 12 bases between. As DNA, the CDR3 is TGTGCCAGCAGTTCGCAGACAGTTATGAACACTGAAGCTTTCTTT. Its protein is CASSSQTVMNTEAFF.

The chain carries TRBV10-3 and TRBJ2-7, with TRBD1 identical over 10 bases. CDR3 size: 15 residues. Losses at the gene ends were 4 bases for V and 4 bases for J; bases not matched to a gene: 7. Germline V CDR1 and CDR2: ENHRY, SYGVKD. The CDR3 DNA is TGTGCCATCAGTGGACAGCCGGGACAGGGGTACGAGCAGTACTTC. Translation: CAISGQPGQGYEQYF.

This clonotype was observed a handful of times. The chain carries TRBV12-3 or TRBV12-4 and TRBJ2-3; 15 nucleotides line up with TRBD2. The CDR3 runs to 17 residues. Trimming cost V 5 bases and J 0 bases; bases outside gene matches: 3. CDR3 residues: CASSGTSGRISTDTQYF. DNA for the CDR3: TGTGCCAGCAGTGGGACTAGCGGGAGGATCAGCACAGATACGCAGTATTTT.

The V gene is TRBV10-3, the J gene TRBJ2-5; 9 bases are a match to TRBD1. CDR1 is ENHRY, CDR2 SYGVKD, per germline. The CDR3 has 13 amino acids. V lost 10 bases and J lost 2; bases outside the gene matches: 5. The CDR3 nucleotides are TGTGCCACAACAGGACAGGGGCAAGAGACCCAGTACTTC. This sequence encodes CATTGQGQETQYF.

The chain has TRBV10-2 and TRBJ1-2, with 7 bases fitting TRBD1. The CDR3 totals 14 residues. Germline values: CDR1 WSHSY, CDR2 SAAADI. V lost 4 bases to trimming and J lost 3 bases; unmatched junction nucleotides: 5. CDR3 residues: CASSGQTGHYGYTF. In DNA, the CDR3 is TGCGCCAGCAGTGGCCAGACAGGGCACTATGGCTACACCTTC.

In this sample, this clonotype turned up a few times. The CDR3 region has the DNA TGCGCCAGCAGCTTGTTTCAGGGTGGGCATGAGCAGTTCTTC. Its protein is CASSLFQGGHEQFF. The chain combines TRBV5-1 with TRBJ2-1; D perhaps matches TRBD1 (5 bases). Deletions cut 1 base from V and 8 bases from J, with 13 bases between. The V gene's germline CDR1 is SGHRS and CDR2 YFSETQ. This CDR3 has 14 amino acids. The full variable domain, its missing parts supplied by reference TRBV5-1 and TRBJ2-1, is KAGVTQTPRYLIKTRGQQVTLSCSPISGHRSVSWYQQTPGQGLQFLFEYFSETQRNKGNFPGRFSGRQFSNSRSEMNVSTLELGDSALYLCASSLFQGGHEQFFGPGTRLTVL.